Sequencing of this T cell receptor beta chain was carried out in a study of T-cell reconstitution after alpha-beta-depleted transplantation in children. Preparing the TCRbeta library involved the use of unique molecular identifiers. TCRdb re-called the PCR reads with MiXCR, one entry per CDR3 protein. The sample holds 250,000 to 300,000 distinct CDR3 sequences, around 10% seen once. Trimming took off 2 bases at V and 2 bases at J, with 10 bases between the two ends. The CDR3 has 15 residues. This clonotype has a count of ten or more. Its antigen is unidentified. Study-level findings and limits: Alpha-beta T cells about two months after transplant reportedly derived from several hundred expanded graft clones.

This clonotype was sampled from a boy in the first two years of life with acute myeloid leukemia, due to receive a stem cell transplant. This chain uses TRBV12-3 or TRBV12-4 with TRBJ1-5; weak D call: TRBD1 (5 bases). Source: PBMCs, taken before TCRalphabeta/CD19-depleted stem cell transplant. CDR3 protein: CASSLRGHGNQPQHF. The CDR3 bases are TGTGCCAGCAGTTTAAGAGGACATGGCAATCAGCCCCAGCATTTT.